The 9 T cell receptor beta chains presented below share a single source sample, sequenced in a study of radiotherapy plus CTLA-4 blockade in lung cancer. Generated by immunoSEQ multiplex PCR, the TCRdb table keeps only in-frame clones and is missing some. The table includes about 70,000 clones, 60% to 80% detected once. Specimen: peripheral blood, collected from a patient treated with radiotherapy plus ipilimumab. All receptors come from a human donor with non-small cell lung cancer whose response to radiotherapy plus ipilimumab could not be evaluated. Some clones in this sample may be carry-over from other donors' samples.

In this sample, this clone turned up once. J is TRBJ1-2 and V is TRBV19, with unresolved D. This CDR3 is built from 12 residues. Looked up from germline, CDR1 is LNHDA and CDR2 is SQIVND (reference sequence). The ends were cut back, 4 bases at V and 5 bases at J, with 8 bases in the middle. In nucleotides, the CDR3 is TGTGCCAGTAGTACTCCCGCGTATGGCTACACCTTC. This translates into CASSTPAYGYTF.

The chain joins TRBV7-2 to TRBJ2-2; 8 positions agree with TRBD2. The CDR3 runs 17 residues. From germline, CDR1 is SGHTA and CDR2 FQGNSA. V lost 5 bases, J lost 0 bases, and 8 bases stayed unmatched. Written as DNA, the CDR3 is TGTGCCAGCAGCCGGGGGGGGAACCAGGCGAACACCGGGGAGCTGTTTTTT. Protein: CASSRGGNQANTGELFF.

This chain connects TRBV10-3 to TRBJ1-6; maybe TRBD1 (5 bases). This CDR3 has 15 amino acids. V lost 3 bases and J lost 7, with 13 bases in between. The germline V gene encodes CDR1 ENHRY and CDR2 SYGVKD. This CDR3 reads CAISEKGLGNSPLHF. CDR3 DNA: TGTGCCATCAGTGAAAAGGGGCTCGGGAATTCACCCCTCCACTTT.

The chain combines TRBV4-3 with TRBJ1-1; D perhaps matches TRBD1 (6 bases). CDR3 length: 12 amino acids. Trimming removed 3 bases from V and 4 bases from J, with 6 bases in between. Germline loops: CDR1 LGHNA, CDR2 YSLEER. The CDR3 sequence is CASSHRGTEAFF. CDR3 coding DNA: TGCGCCAGCAGCCACAGGGGCACTGAAGCTTTCTTT.

CDR3 protein: CASSRQGRGYGYTF. CDR3 nucleotides: TGTGCCAGCAGTCGACAGGGAAGAGGTTATGGCTACACCTTC. The J gene is TRBJ1-2, the V gene TRBV7-6; 7 nucleotides align to TRBD1. Germline V lookup: CDR1 SGHVS, CDR2 FNYEAQ. Trimming cost V 6 bases and J 5 bases; bases outside gene matches: 9. This CDR3 is built from 14 residues. Using reference TRBV7-6 and TRBJ1-2 for the parts outside the CDR3, the full variable domain is GAGVSQSPRYKVTKRGQDVALRCDPISGHVSLYWYRQALGQGPEFLTYFNYEAQQDKSGLPNDRFSAERPEGSISTLTIQRTEQRDSAMYRCASSRQGRGYGYTFGSGTRLTVV.

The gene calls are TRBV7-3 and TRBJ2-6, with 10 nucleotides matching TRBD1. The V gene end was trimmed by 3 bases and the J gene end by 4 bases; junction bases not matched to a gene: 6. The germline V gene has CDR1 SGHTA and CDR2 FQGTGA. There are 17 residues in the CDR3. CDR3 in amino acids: CASSFGTGVVGANVLTF. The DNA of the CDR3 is TGTGCCAGCAGCTTTGGGACAGGGGTTGTGGGGGCCAACGTCCTGACTTTC.

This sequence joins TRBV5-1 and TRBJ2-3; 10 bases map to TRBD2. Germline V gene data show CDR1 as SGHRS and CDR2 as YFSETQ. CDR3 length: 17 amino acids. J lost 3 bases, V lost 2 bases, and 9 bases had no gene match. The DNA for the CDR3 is TGCGCCAGCAGCTTATGGGTAGCGGGGGGTTTGACAGATACGCAGTATTTT. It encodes CASSLWVAGGLTDTQYF.

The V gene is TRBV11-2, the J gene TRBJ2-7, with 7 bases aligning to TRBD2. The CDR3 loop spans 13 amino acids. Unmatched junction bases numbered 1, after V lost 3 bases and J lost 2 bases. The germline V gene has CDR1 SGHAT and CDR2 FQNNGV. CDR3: CASSFGRTYEQYF. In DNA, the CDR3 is TGTGCCAGCAGCTTCGGGAGGACCTACGAGCAGTACTTC.

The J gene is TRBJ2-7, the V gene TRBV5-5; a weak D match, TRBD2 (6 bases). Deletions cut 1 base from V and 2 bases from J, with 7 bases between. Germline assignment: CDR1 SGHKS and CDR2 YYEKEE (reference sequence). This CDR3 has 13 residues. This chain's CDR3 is CASSLTSTYEQYF. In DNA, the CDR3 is TGTGCCAGCAGCTTGACTAGCACCTACGAGCAGTACTTC.